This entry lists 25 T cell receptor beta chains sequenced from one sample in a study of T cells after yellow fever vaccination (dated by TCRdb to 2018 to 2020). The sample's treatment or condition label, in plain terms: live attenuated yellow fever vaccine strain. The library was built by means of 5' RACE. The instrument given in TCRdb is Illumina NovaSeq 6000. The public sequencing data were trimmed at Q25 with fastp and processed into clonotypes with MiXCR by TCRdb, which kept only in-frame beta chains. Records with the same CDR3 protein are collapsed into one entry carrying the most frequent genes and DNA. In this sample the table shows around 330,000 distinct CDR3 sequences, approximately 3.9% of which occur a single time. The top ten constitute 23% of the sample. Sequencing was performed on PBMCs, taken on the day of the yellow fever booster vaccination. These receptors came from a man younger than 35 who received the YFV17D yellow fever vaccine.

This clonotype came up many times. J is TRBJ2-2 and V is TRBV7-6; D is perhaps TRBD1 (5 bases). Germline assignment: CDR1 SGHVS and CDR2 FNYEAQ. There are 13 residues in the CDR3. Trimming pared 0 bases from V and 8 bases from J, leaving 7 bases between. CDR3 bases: TGTGCCAGCAGCTTAGCGCAGGGTGGGGAGCTGTTTTTT. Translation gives CASSLAQGGELFF.

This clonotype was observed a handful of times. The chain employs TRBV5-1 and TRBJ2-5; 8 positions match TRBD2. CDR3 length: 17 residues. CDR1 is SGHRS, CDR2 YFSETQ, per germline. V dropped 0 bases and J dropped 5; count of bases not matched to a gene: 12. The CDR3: CASSLGYEIAGIETQYF. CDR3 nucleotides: TGCGCCAGCAGCTTGGGTTATGAAATAGCGGGGATCGAGACCCAGTACTTC.

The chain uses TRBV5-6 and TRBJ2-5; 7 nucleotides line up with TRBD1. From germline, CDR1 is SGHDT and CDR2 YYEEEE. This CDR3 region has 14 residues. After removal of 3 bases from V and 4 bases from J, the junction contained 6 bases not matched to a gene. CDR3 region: CASSYIDRAETQYF. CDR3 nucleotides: TGTGCCAGCAGCTACATTGACAGGGCAGAGACCCAGTACTTC.

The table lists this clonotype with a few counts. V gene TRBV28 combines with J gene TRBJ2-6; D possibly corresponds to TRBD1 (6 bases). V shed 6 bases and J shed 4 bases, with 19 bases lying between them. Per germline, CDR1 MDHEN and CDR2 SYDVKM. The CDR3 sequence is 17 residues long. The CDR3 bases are TGTGCCAGCAGATCAATGGGGGCGCGGTCCGGGGCCAACGTCCTGACTTTC. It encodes CASRSMGARSGANVLTF.

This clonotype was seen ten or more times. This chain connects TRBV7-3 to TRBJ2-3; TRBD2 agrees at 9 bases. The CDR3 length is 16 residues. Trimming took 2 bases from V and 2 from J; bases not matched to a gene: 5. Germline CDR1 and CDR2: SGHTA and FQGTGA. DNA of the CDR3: TGTGCCAGCAGCTTAGGAGCGGGGGGTGTCACAGATACGCAGTATTTT. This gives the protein CASSLGAGGVTDTQYF.

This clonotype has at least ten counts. CDR3 region: CASSSTSGVSETQYF. Written as DNA, the CDR3 is TGCGCCAGCAGCTCGACTAGCGGGGTCTCAGAGACCCAGTACTTC. The chain links TRBV5-1 to TRBJ2-5; 11 nucleotides line up with TRBD2. The CDR3 is 15 amino acids. The germline V gene encodes CDR1 SGHRS and CDR2 YFSETQ. The J segment lost 4 bases and the V segment lost 3 bases, leaving 5 bases of the junction unmatched. Supplemented by reference TRBV5-1 and TRBJ2-5, the full variable domain reads KAGVTQTPRYLIKTRGQQVTLSCSPISGHRSVSWYQQTPGQGLQFLFEYFSETQRNKGNFPGRFSGRQFSNSRSEMNVSTLELGDSALYLCASSSTSGVSETQYFGPGTRLLVL.

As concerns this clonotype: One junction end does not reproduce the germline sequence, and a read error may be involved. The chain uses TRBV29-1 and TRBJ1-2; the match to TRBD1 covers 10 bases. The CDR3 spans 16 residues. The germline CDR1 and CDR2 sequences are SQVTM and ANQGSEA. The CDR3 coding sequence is TGCAGCGTGGAAGTCGGGACAGGGGTCTCTAGCTATGGCTACACCTTC. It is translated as CSVEVGTGVSSYGYTF.

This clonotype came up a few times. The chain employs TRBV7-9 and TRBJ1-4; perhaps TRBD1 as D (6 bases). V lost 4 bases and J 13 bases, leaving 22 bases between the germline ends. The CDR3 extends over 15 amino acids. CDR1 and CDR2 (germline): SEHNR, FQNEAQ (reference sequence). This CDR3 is CASSSSDSGLWRLFF. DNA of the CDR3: TGTGCCAGCAGCTCGTCGGACAGCGGATTGTGGAGACTGTTTTTT.

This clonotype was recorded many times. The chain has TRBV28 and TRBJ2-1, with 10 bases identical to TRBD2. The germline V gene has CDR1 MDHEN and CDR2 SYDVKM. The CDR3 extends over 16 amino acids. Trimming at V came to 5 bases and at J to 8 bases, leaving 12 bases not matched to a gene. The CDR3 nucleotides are TGTGCCAGCAGTCCAGCGGAGCGGGGGGGATTGGATGAGCAGTTCTTC. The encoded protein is CASSPAERGGLDEQFF.

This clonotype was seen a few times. In DNA, the CDR3 is TGTGCCTGGAGTTCGCTGGTCGAAACAGATACGCAGTATTTT. Amino acids: CAWSSLVETDTQYF. The V gene is TRBV30, the J gene TRBJ2-3; D call uncertain. CDR3 length: 14 amino acids. Trimming pared 2 bases from V and 3 bases from J, leaving 12 bases between. Germline V lookup: CDR1 GTSNPN, CDR2 SVGIG (reference sequence).

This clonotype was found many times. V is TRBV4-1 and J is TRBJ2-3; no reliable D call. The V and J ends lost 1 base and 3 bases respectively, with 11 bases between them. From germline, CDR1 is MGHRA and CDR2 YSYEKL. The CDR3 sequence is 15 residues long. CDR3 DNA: TGCGCCAGCAGCCAAGCCCCCAGTCAAACAGATACGCAGTATTTT. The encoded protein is CASSQAPSQTDTQYF.

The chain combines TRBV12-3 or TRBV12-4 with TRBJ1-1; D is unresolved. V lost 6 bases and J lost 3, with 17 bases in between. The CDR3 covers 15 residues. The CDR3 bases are TGTGCCAGCAGCCAAAGAGCAAAACGGGACACTGAAGCTTTCTTT. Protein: CASSQRAKRDTEAFF.

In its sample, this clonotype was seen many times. The CDR3 DNA follows: TGTGCCATCAGTGGCGGGGGGACAGGGGCCTACAATGAGCAGTTCTTC. Its translation: CAISGGGTGAYNEQFF. The chain employs TRBV10-3 and TRBJ2-1, with 10 bases fitting TRBD1. Germline CDR1 is ENHRY and CDR2 is SYGVKD. The V segment lost 4 bases and the J segment 2 bases; nucleotides outside the gene matches: 5. The CDR3 is made up of 16 amino acids.

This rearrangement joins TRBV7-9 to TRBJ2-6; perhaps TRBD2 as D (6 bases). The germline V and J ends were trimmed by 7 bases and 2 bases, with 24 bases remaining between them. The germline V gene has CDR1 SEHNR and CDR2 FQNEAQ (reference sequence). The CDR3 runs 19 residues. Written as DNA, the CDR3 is TGTGCCAGCAAACTTCCCGGGGGACCAAAGAGTCCTGGGGCCAACGTCCTGACTTTC. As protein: CASKLPGGPKSPGANVLTF.

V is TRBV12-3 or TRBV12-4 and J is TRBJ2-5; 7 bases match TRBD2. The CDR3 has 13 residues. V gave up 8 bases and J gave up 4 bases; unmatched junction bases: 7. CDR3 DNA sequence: TGTGCCAGCCATGGAACGGGGGGAGAGACCCAGTACTTC. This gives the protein CASHGTGGETQYF.

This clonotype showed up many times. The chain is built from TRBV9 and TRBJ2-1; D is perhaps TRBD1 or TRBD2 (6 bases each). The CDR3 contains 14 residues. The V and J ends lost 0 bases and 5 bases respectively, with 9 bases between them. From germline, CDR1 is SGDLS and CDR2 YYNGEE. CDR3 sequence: CASSVAGAHNEQFF. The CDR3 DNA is TGTGCCAGCAGCGTAGCGGGGGCTCACAATGAGCAGTTCTTC.

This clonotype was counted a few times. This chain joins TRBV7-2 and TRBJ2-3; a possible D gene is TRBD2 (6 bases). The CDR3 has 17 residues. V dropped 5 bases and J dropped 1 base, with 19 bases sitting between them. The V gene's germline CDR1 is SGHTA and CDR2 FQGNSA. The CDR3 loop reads CASSRNRGGAGTDTQYF. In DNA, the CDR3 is TGTGCCAGCAGCCGCAATCGGGGCGGGGCGGGCACAGATACGCAGTATTTT.

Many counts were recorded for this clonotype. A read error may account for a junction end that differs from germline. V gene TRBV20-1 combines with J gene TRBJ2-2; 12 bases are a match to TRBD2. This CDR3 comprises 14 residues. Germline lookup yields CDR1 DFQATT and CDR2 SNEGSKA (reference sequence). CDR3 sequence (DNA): TGCAGTGCTCTAGCGGGGGGGAACGCCGGGGAGCTGTTTTTT. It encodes CSALAGGNAGELFF.

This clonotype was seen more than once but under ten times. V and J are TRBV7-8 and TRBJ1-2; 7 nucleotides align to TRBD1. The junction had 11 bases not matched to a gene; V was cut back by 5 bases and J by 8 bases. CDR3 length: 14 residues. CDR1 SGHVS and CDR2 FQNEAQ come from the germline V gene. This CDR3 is CASSPERGLGGYTF. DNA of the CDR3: TGTGCCAGCAGCCCCGAGAGGGGGCTCGGCGGCTACACCTTC. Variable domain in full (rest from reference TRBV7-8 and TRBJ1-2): GAGVSQSPRYKVAKRGQDVALRCDPISGHVSLFWYQQALGQGPEFLTYFQNEAQLDKSGLPSDRFFAERPEGSVSTLKIQRTQQEDSAVYLCASSPERGLGGYTFGSGTRLTVV.

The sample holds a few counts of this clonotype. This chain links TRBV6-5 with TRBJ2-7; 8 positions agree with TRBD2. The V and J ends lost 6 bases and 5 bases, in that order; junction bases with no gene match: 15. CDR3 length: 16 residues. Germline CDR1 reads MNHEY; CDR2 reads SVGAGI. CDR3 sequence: CASSPHQAGAQNEQYF. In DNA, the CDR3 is TGTGCCAGCAGCCCACATCAAGCGGGGGCGCAGAACGAGCAGTACTTC.

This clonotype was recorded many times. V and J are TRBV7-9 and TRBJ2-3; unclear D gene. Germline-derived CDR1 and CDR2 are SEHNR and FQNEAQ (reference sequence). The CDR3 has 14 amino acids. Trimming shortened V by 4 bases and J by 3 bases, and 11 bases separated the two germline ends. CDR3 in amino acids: CASSSSAGTDTQYF. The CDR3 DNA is TGTGCCAGCAGCTCCTCCGCCGGGACAGATACGCAGTATTTT. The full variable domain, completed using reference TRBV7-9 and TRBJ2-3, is DTGVSQNPRHKITKRGQNVTFRCDPISEHNRLYWYRQTLGQGPEFLTYFQNEAQLEKSRLLSDRFSAERPKGSFSTLEIQRTEQGDSAMYLCASSSSAGTDTQYFGPGTRLTVL.

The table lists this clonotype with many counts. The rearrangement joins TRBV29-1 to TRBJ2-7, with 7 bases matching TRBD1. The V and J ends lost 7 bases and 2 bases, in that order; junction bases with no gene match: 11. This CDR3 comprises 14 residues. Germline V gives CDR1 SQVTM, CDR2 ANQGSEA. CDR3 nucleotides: TGCAGCGGCCTCGGACGGGACAGACCCTACGAGCAGTACTTC. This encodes CSGLGRDRPYEQYF.

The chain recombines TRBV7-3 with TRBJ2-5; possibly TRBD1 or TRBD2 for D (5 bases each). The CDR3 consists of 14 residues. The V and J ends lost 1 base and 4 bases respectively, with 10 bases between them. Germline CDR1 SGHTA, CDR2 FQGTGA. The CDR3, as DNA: TGTGCCAGCAGCTTAAATGGGGGTCGAGAGACCCAGTACTTC. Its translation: CASSLNGGRETQYF.

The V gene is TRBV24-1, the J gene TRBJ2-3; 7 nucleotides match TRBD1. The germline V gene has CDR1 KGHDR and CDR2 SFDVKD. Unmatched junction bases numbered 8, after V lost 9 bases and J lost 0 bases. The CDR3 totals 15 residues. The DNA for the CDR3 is TGTGCCACCGGGCAGGGGGAGACTAGCACAGATACGCAGTATTTT. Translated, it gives CATGQGETSTDTQYF.

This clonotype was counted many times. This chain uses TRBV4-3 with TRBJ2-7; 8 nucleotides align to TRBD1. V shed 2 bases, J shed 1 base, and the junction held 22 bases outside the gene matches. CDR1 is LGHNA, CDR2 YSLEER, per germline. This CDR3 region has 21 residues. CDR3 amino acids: CASSQTVARTNRGEKSYEQYV. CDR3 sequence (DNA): TGCGCCAGCAGCCAAACCGTAGCTCGTACTAACAGGGGGGAGAAGTCCTACGAGCAGTACGTC.